This TCR beta chain was sequenced in a study of shared clonotypes between healthy human individuals. Donors were healthy HIV-negative adults without recent acute infections or vaccinations. The germline V gene has CDR1 SQVTM and CDR2 ANQGSEA. Between the trimmed V and J ends, which lost 1 base and 3 bases, there was a span of 10 bases. The CDR3 extends over 13 amino acids. Scientists sequenced DNA from unsorted PBMC on ten immunoSEQ deep assay plates. Sequenced by immunoSEQ multiplex PCR; TCRdb stores in-frame clones only, minus some. The data hold approximately 500,000 clones, with 78% observed a single time.

The sequenced material came from PBMCs. The source is a woman in her 40s in good health. Some clones in this sample may be carry-over from other donors' samples. The chain has TRBV29-1 and TRBJ2-7; TRBD2 might be the D (6 bases). The CDR3 DNA reads as TGCAGCGTTGAAGGTGGGAGGAACTACGAGCAGTACTTC. It specifies CSVEGGRNYEQYF.